This TCR beta chain was identified during a study of T cell responses to AZD1222 COVID-19 vaccine (TCRdb year 2021). About the full investigation: Because spike-specific TCR depth and breadth did not differ between the two schedules, AZD1222 recipients who got a second dose at roughly 4 weeks were pooled with those who got a second dose at roughly 12 weeks. Trial participants were enrolled by age into 18-55, 56-69 and 70-plus year subgroups, with roughly 150, 30 and 60 TCR-sequenced participants respectively. A total of approximately 230 trial participants underwent TCR sequencing, of whom 207 received two doses of AZD1222 and about 25 received two doses of the MenACWY control vaccine.

The CDR3 regions of human TCRbeta chains were analyzed by immunosequencing. In the source study's methods: Repertoire TCRs were matched against a reference library of SARS-CoV-2-specific TCRs generated with the MIRA antigen-specificity platform. Breadth meant the fraction of unique TCRs that were SARS-CoV-2-associated, whereas depth meant the fraction of total T cells that were SARS-CoV-2-associated. Using the MIRA data, every spike-specific TCR was mapped to the spike region that the TCR reacted to and assigned to either a CD4 or a CD8 class. Log10-transformed breadth and depth values were compared by one-way ANOVA with Sidak's multiple comparisons tests. The table was pulled from immuneACCESS by TCRdb, which kept in-frame rearrangements only. Such tables lose some clones; where checked, under half of the loss comes from unresolved V genes, and the rest has no known cause. Clone size and V and J calls were adopted from that table, with D and trimming inferred from the DNA. Here the sample has approximately 140,000 clones; around nine tenths occur a single time. Around 5.2% of the sample belongs to the ten largest clones.

What the study reported, not specific to this receptor: Spike-specific TCR breadth and depth rose significantly after two AZD1222 doses compared with day 0 and with MenACWY recipients. Only five or six AZD1222 recipients were SARS-CoV-2 seropositive at baseline, limiting conclusions about previously exposed vaccinees. In the small 56-69-year group, the increase in depth fell short of significance, most likely because of low power. The vaccine-associated CD4 TCRs covered the entire spike protein, and the dominant responses fell in regions 160-218 and 743-854. Because no day 14 peak-response samples were available, the repertoires could be characterized only after the peak T cell response. Most participants were white British and females outnumbered males, and the authors suggested that clonal diversity may have been underestimated. Reportedly, almost half of the unique spike-specific TCRs recognized epitopes lying outside the regions that are mutated in the B.1.351 and B.1.1.7 variants.

The sample's time point label, decoded: baseline before first vaccination. Vaccinee samples were obtained from the UK trials COV001 and COV002, which included a single-blind randomized controlled phase 2/3 trial of AZD1222 (ChAdOx1 nCoV-19) in healthy adults. For TCRbeta chain sequencing, PBMC samples from trial participants were taken at day 0 and at day 28 after the second dose. This clone has just one count. The antigen it recognizes is unknown. The input lacks base qualities; no much larger clone sits a single base away. The CDR3 starts with the cysteine, ends with the phenylalanine, and has 14 residues. CDR3 DNA only is kept here, 42 bases in frame from base 1. CDR1 and CDR2 (SGHRS, YFSETQ) derive from the germline V gene. Relative to germline, V is missing 7 bases and J is missing 2 bases, with 7 bases of the junction outside any gene match.

The sequence came from an adult in good health. The rearrangement joined TRBV5-1 to TRBJ2-7, with TRBD1 matching 9 junction bases. The sequencing used peripheral blood, collected on day 0 of AZD1222 vaccination. The nucleotides read TGCGCCAGCCGTCCCGGGACAGGGACCTACGAGCAGTACTTC. Its translation reads: CASRPGTGTYEQYF.